A selection of T cell receptor beta chains follows, all from one sample in a study of breast tumors, draining lymph nodes, adjacent tissues. In TCRdb, the multiplex PCR reads were re-called with MiXCR into one record per CDR3 protein. The sample lists 150,000 to 200,000 distinct CDR3 sequences; about 33% were seen once. Sequencing used axillary lymph node tissue. All receptors come from a female donor with breast cancer. Some clones in this sample may be carry-over from other donors' samples. Both conserved end residues are part of each CDR3. A D gene is named only where the DNA matches it firmly. Rows may omit the clone size; those that give it use once, few, many or a size class.

V: TRBV29-1; J: TRBJ2-3; D: TRBD1; length: 15; size: .; DNA: TGCAGCGTTCTACAGGGACAGGTGTGCACAGATACGCAGTATTTT; CDR3: CSVLQGQVCTDTQYF
V: TRBV4-2; J: TRBJ2-3; D: TRBD1; length: 12; size: .; DNA: TGTGCCAGCAGCCAAGCGACAGGGGCGCAGTATTTT; CDR3: CASSQATGAQYF
V: TRBV30; J: TRBJ2-3; D: .; length: 14; size: .; DNA: TGTGCCTGGAGTACGGGCCCTAGCACAGATACGCAGTATTTT; CDR3: CAWSTGPSTDTQYF
V: TRBV20-1; J: TRBJ2-5; D: TRBD2; length: 15; size: many; DNA: TGCAGTGCTACCGGGACTAGCGGGAGATGGGAGACCCAGTACTTC; CDR3: CSATGTSGRWETQYF
V: TRBV7-3; J: TRBJ2-1; D: .; length: 16; size: .; DNA: TGTGCCAGCAGCTCCCCAAATACAGGGTTCTACAATGAGCAGTTCTTC; CDR3: CASSSPNTGFYNEQFF
V: TRBV9; J: TRBJ1-1; D: .; length: 17; size: .; DNA: TGTGCCAGCAGCCAAGTTGGGTTCGCCGGGATTGCCACTGAAGCTTTCTTT; CDR3: CASSQVGFAGIATEAFF
V: TRBV7-2; J: TRBJ2-3; D: .; length: 17; size: .; DNA: TGTGCCAGCAGCCGAACACCTCAGGCTGTGAGCACAGATACGCAGTATTTT; CDR3: CASSRTPQAVSTDTQYF
V: TRBV5-6; J: TRBJ2-3; D: TRBD2; length: 14; size: many; DNA: TGTGCCAGCAGCCTAGGACTAGCGGGAGATACGCAGTATTTT; CDR3: CASSLGLAGDTQYF
V: TRBV15; J: TRBJ2-1; D: .; length: 17; size: .; DNA: TGTGCCACCAGCGCGCGGCGGAGGGGGTGGTCCTACAATGAGCAGTTCTTC; CDR3: CATSARRRGWSYNEQFF
V: TRBV9; J: TRBJ2-4; D: TRBD1; length: 17; size: .; DNA: TGTGCCAGCAGCGTAGCTGACAGGGGATTCACCAAAAACATTCAGTACTTC; CDR3: CASSVADRGFTKNIQYF
V: TRBV7-9; J: TRBJ2-3; D: TRBD1; length: 17; size: many; DNA: TGTGCCAGCAGCCCATACACAGGGGGCGGTTTCATAGATACGCAGTATTTT; CDR3: CASSPYTGGGFIDTQYF
V: TRBV4-1; J: TRBJ2-1; D: TRBD2; length: 16; size: .; DNA: TGCGCCAGCAGCCATGTACTAGCGGGGGGGCTCAATGAGCAGTTCTTC; CDR3: CASSHVLAGGLNEQFF
V: TRBV5-4; J: TRBJ1-2; D: TRBD1; length: 14; size: .; DNA: TGTGCCAGCAGCAAAGACAGGGCTTGCTATGGCTACACCTTC; CDR3: CASSKDRACYGYTF
V: TRBV6-6; J: TRBJ1-5; D: TRBD1; length: 15; size: .; DNA: TGTGCCAGCACCCCCGGGACAGGGCTCAATCAGCCCCAGCATTTT; CDR3: CASTPGTGLNQPQHF
V: TRBV18; J: TRBJ2-7; D: .; length: 12; size: many; DNA: TGTGCCAGCTCAGCCCCCGGCTACGAGCAGTACTTC; CDR3: CASSAPGYEQYF
V: TRBV7-2; J: TRBJ1-4; D: TRBD1; length: 15; size: many; DNA: TGTGCCAGCAGCCAACCGACAGGGGCGGCTGAAAAACTGTTTTTT; CDR3: CASSQPTGAAEKLFF
V: TRBV27; J: TRBJ2-2; D: TRBD1; length: 15; size: .; DNA: TGTGCCAGCAGTGAAGGACAGGACGAGGGCGGGGAGCTGTTTTTT; CDR3: CASSEGQDEGGELFF
V: TRBV7-6; J: TRBJ2-1; D: TRBD2; length: 15; size: .; DNA: TGTGCCAGCAGCACTCGGACTAGCTCCTACAATGAGCAGTTCTTC; CDR3: CASSTRTSSYNEQFF
V: TRBV6-5; J: TRBJ2-1; D: .; length: 14; size: once; DNA: TGCGCCAGCAGTCACGGGGGAAGTTACAATGAGCAGTTCTTC; CDR3: CASSHGGSYNEQFF
V: TRBV18; J: TRBJ2-1; D: TRBD2; length: 15; size: few; DNA: TGTGCCAGCTCGTGGACTAGCGGGAGGGCCCTCTCCCCGTTCTTC; CDR3: CASSWTSGRALSPFF
V: TRBV7-2; J: TRBJ2-1; D: TRBD2; length: 16; size: many; DNA: TGTGCCAGCCGGACTAGTGCCCGAAGCTCCTACAATGAGCAGTTCTTC; CDR3: CASRTSARSSYNEQFF
V: TRBV5-4; J: TRBJ2-7; D: .; length: 14; size: many; DNA: TGTGCCAGCAGCCCGGAACAGGTCTCCTACGAGCAGTACTTC; CDR3: CASSPEQVSYEQYF
V: TRBV5-5; J: TRBJ2-6; D: .; length: 16; size: many; DNA: TGTGCCAGCAGACACAGGGCGAGCTCTGGGGCCAACGTCCTGACTTTC; CDR3: CASRHRASSGANVLTF
V: TRBV7-9; J: TRBJ2-5; D: TRBD1; length: 16; size: many; DNA: TGTGCCAGCAGCTCCCAGCGGACAGGGGGCCGGGAGACCCAGTACTTC; CDR3: CASSSQRTGGRETQYF
V: TRBV20-1; J: TRBJ1-5; D: TRBD1; length: 15; size: many; DNA: TGCAGTGCTAGAGATACTACAGGGGGCGGCCAGCCCCAGCATTTT; CDR3: CSARDTTGGGQPQHF